Listed below are T cell receptor beta chains from one sample, sequenced in a study of blood T cell repertoires in COVID-19. TCRdb's table, derived via immunoSEQ multiplex PCR, lists solely in-frame clones and lacks some. Here the sample spans around 130,000 clones, roughly four fifths being singletons. The material sequenced was peripheral blood. The source is a human donor in a cohort sampled during active COVID-19. Both conserved end residues are part of each CDR3. The D gene is left open where the match is weak. Not all rows give a size; the values are once, few, many and, for expanded clones, a class.

D gene: TRBD1
clone size: once
CDR3 length: 15
V gene: TRBV5-1
J gene: TRBJ2-3
CDR3 protein: CASSRAGQDSDTQYF
CDR3 DNA: TGCGCCAGCAGCCGTGCCGGACAGGATTCAGATACGCAGTATTTT

D gene: -
clone size: -
CDR3 length: 13
V gene: TRBV4-1
J gene: TRBJ1-5
CDR3 protein: CASSLGADQPQHF
CDR3 DNA: TGCGCCAGCAGCCTCGGTGCGGATCAGCCCCAGCATTTT

D gene: TRBD2
clone size: -
CDR3 length: 14
V gene: TRBV2
J gene: TRBJ2-7
CDR3 protein: CASRLLAGTDEQYF
CDR3 DNA: TGTGCCAGCAGATTACTAGCGGGAACGGACGAGCAGTACTTC

D gene: TRBD1
clone size: -
CDR3 length: 16
V gene: TRBV7-9
J gene: TRBJ2-7
CDR3 protein: CASSAHPGTGSYEQYF
CDR3 DNA: TGTGCCAGCAGCGCCCATCCCGGGACAGGTTCCTACGAGCAGTACTTC

D gene: TRBD1
clone size: -
CDR3 length: 13
V gene: TRBV13
J gene: TRBJ1-4
CDR3 protein: CASSSQGREKLFF
CDR3 DNA: TGTGCCAGCAGCTCACAGGGGCGTGAAAAACTGTTTTTT

D gene: -
clone size: -
CDR3 length: 15
V gene: TRBV9
J gene: TRBJ1-2
CDR3 protein: CASSVGVGASYGYTF
CDR3 DNA: TGTGCCAGCAGCGTAGGGGTAGGGGCGAGCTATGGCTACACCTTC

D gene: -
clone size: -
CDR3 length: 22
V gene: TRBV4-1
J gene: TRBJ1-1
CDR3 protein: CASSQRRAGNPAPGFMNTEAFF
CDR3 DNA: TGCGCCAGCAGCCAAAGGAGGGCGGGGAACCCTGCCCCCGGCTTTATGAACACTGAAGCTTTCTTT

D gene: TRBD1
clone size: once
CDR3 length: 14
V gene: TRBV4-1
J gene: TRBJ1-2
CDR3 protein: CASSQEGTDYGYTF
CDR3 DNA: TGCGCCAGCAGCCAAGAAGGGACAGACTATGGCTACACCTTC

D gene: TRBD1
clone size: few
CDR3 length: 18
V gene: TRBV10-2
J gene: TRBJ1-6
CDR3 protein: CASSESVGTDSYNSPLHF
CDR3 DNA: TGCGCCAGCAGTGAGTCCGTGGGGACAGACTCCTATAATTCACCCCTCCACTTT

D gene: TRBD1
clone size: -
CDR3 length: 16
V gene: TRBV5-4
J gene: TRBJ1-5
CDR3 protein: CASSLEGGLINQPQHF
CDR3 DNA: TGTGCCAGCAGCTTGGAAGGGGGCTTAATCAATCAGCCCCAGCATTTT

D gene: TRBD1
clone size: -
CDR3 length: 12
V gene: TRBV29-1
J gene: TRBJ1-2
CDR3 protein: CSGLGDRGGYTF
CDR3 DNA: TGCAGCGGCCTTGGGGACAGGGGTGGCTACACCTTC

D gene: -
clone size: -
CDR3 length: 13
V gene: TRBV29-1
J gene: TRBJ2-7
CDR3 protein: CSVGWETIGEQYF
CDR3 DNA: TGCAGCGTTGGATGGGAGACGATCGGCGAGCAGTACTTC

D gene: TRBD1
clone size: -
CDR3 length: 15
V gene: TRBV19
J gene: TRBJ1-1
CDR3 protein: CASSINLGTDTEAFF
CDR3 DNA: TGTGCCAGTAGTATCAATCTGGGGACAGACACTGAAGCTTTCTTT

D gene: -
clone size: -
CDR3 length: 14
V gene: TRBV11-2
J gene: TRBJ2-7
CDR3 protein: CASSLGREAYEQYF
CDR3 DNA: TGTGCCAGCAGCTTAGGTAGGGAGGCCTACGAGCAGTACTTC

D gene: -
clone size: -
CDR3 length: 15
V gene: TRBV28
J gene: TRBJ1-1
CDR3 protein: CASSLEEGRYTEAFF
CDR3 DNA: TGTGCCAGCAGTTTGGAGGAGGGACGATACACTGAAGCTTTCTTT

D gene: -
clone size: -
CDR3 length: 14
V gene: TRBV12-5
J gene: TRBJ1-3
CDR3 protein: CASGLGGNGNTIYF
CDR3 DNA: TGTGCTAGTGGTTTGGGAGGTAATGGAAACACCATATATTTT

D gene: TRBD2
clone size: -
CDR3 length: 17
V gene: TRBV5-4
J gene: TRBJ2-1
CDR3 protein: CASSLGTSGRSYNEQFF
CDR3 DNA: TGTGCCAGCAGCTTGGGGACTAGCGGTCGCTCCTACAATGAGCAGTTCTTC